Reported below is one T cell receptor beta chain. Its antigen remains unidentified. The record originates from a study of regulatory T cells in long-lasting Graves disease. Looking at the study overall: Antithyroid drugs had been taken under 3 months by newly diagnosed Graves' patients.

Regarding time point: newly diagnosed GD, antithyroid drugs for less than 3 months. With RNA extracted from PBMCs as input, the TCR library was made. Peripheral blood, at 8 to 9.5 milliliters, went into EDTA tubes. Sequencing libraries for TCR beta were prepared with iRepertoire HTBI primers and Arm-PCR of CDR3 regions. TCRdb reprocessed the multiplex PCR reads via MiXCR and lists one record per CDR3 protein. The sample consists of approximately 300,000 distinct CDR3 sequences, over 15% of them appearing once. Deletions cut 3 bases from V and 1 base from J, with 9 bases between. The CDR3 totals 14 residues. Study findings and constraints: TRBV28, TRBJ1-2 and TRBJ2-5 were segments that persistent disease favored. Possibly, accuracy suffered from the small sample size.

Sequencing was performed on peripheral blood mononuclear cells (PBMCs), taken at new diagnosis, from a patient treated with antithyroid drugs. The genes are TRBV12-3 or TRBV12-4 and TRBJ2-5, with D perhaps TRBD1 (5 bases). This receptor was identified in a female donor with Graves disease. The CDR3 loop is CASSFDRGQETQYF. The CDR3 coding sequence is TGTGCCAGCAGTTTCGACAGAGGCCAAGAGACCCAGTACTTC.